A selection of T cell receptor beta chains follows, all from one sample in a study of blood T cell repertoires in COVID-19. The table came from immunoSEQ multiplex PCR; TCRdb's copy has only in-frame clones and leaves some out. The sample lists 150,000 to 200,000 clones, almost 80% occurring once. The sequencing sample was made of peripheral blood. The receptors originated from a woman between 70 and 85 years old with acute or convalescent COVID-19. The CDR3 runs from the conserved cysteine through the conserved F or W. The D gene is left open where the match is weak. Clone sizes are given selectively: once, few, many, or a class where the clone is expanded.

J: TRBJ2-7; D: .; V: TRBV6-2/TRBV6-3; size: .; DNA: TGTGCCAGCAGTTACTCCGCGAACCCCGGGCAGTACTTC; CDR3: CASSYSANPGQYF
J: TRBJ2-1; D: .; V: TRBV27; size: few; DNA: TGTGCCAGCACTGGAAATCGGGAAGGGCGGGTTGAGCAGTTCTTC; CDR3: CASTGNREGRVEQFF
J: TRBJ1-1; D: TRBD1; V: TRBV30; size: .; DNA: TGTGCCTGGAAAGGGACAGTCGCTCAAGCTTTCTTT; CDR3: CAWKGTVAQAFF
J: TRBJ2-2; D: TRBD1; V: TRBV19; size: once; DNA: TGTGCCAGTAGGAGGGACAGCGTCACCGGGGAGCTGTTTTTT; CDR3: CASRRDSVTGELFF
J: TRBJ1-1; D: TRBD1; V: TRBV5-6; size: few; DNA: TGTGCCAGCAGCACGGGACAGGGGCCCGCTGAAGCTTTCTTT; CDR3: CASSTGQGPAEAFF
J: TRBJ2-5; D: .; V: TRBV10-1; size: few; DNA: TGCGCCAGCAGTGAGTCAAGGGCAGGGAATACGGAGACCCAGTACTTC; CDR3: CASSESRAGNTETQYF
J: TRBJ2-1; D: .; V: TRBV20-1; size: .; DNA: TGCAGTGCTAGTCCACCGCAGGGCTACAATGAGCAGTTCTTC; CDR3: CSASPPQGYNEQFF
J: TRBJ2-7; D: .; V: TRBV7-8; size: .; DNA: TGTGCCAGCAGCAACCGGGTTCTGGCCTACGAGCAGTACTTC; CDR3: CASSNRVLAYEQYF
J: TRBJ2-1; D: .; V: TRBV4-1; size: .; DNA: TGCGCCAGCAGCCAGGGGCTGCGGAGGGCGCCGATTAATGAGCAGTTCTTC; CDR3: CASSQGLRRAPINEQFF
J: TRBJ2-7; D: TRBD1; V: TRBV15; size: .; DNA: TGTGCCACCAGCACTAAGGGGGCCGAGCAGTACTTC; CDR3: CATSTKGAEQYF
J: TRBJ2-5; D: TRBD2; V: TRBV5-6; size: .; DNA: TGTGCCAGCAGCTTGGCCCGACTAGCGGGCCTTTACGGGGGGACCCAGTACTTC; CDR3: CASSLARLAGLYGGTQYF
J: TRBJ2-3; D: TRBD2; V: TRBV6-5; size: .; DNA: TGTGCCAGCAGGCCGGGAGGCAGCACAGATACGCAGTATTTT; CDR3: CASRPGGSTDTQYF
J: TRBJ2-2; D: TRBD1; V: TRBV7-7; size: .; DNA: TGTGCCAGCAGCTTGGGCAGGGGGCGAACCGGGGAGCTGTTTTTT; CDR3: CASSLGRGRTGELFF
J: TRBJ1-3; D: .; V: TRBV9; size: few; DNA: TGTGCCAGCAGCGTGTCGGTCACAGCCTCTGGAAACACCATATATTTT; CDR3: CASSVSVTASGNTIYF
J: TRBJ2-3; D: TRBD2; V: TRBV7-9; size: .; DNA: TGTGCCAGCAGCCCCCGGGGCGGGGGGCATAGCACAGATACGCAGTATTTT; CDR3: CASSPRGGGHSTDTQYF
J: TRBJ1-1; D: .; V: TRBV2; size: .; DNA: TGTGCCAGCAGACACCCGAACACTGAAGCTTTCTTT; CDR3: CASRHPNTEAFF
J: TRBJ1-2; D: TRBD1; V: TRBV19; size: .; DNA: TGTGCCAGTACCTTGCAGGGGGCGCAGGCACTAGGTGGCTACACCTTC; CDR3: CASTLQGAQALGGYTF
J: TRBJ1-3; D: .; V: TRBV15; size: few; DNA: TGTGCCACCAGCAGAGACAGGGGCGCGGGAAACACCATATATTTT; CDR3: CATSRDRGAGNTIYF
J: TRBJ1-2; D: .; V: TRBV11-2; size: .; DNA: TGTGCCAGCAGCTTAGTAGCGGGCTATGGCTACACCTTC; CDR3: CASSLVAGYGYTF
J: TRBJ2-3; D: .; V: TRBV19; size: .; DNA: TGTGCCAGTAGTACAGGGGGGCAGATTACGCAGTATTTT; CDR3: CASSTGGQITQYF
J: TRBJ2-2; D: .; V: TRBV7-3; size: .; DNA: TGTGCCAGCAGCCCCGGGACTTTTGCCACCGGGGAGCTGTTTTTT; CDR3: CASSPGTFATGELFF
J: TRBJ1-1; D: .; V: TRBV5-1; size: few; DNA: TGCGCCAGCAGCCCAGGGGTGAACACTGAAGCTTTCTTT; CDR3: CASSPGVNTEAFF
J: TRBJ2-1; D: .; V: TRBV14; size: .; DNA: TGTGCCAGTAGCCAAGTTAGCGGAGGGTACAATGAGCAGTTCTTC; CDR3: CASSQVSGGYNEQFF
J: TRBJ2-4; D: .; V: TRBV2; size: .; DNA: TGTGCCAGCCTCCTAGATTTCAAAAACATTCAGTACTTC; CDR3: CASLLDFKNIQYF
J: TRBJ2-1; D: .; V: TRBV2; size: .; DNA: TGTGCCAGCAGTGCCGACTGGAACAATGAGCAGTTCTTC; CDR3: CASSADWNNEQFF
J: TRBJ1-2; D: .; V: TRBV19; size: .; DNA: TGTGCCAGTAGTAAGGGGGAAGAGGTAAATGGCTACACCTTC; CDR3: CASSKGEEVNGYTF
J: TRBJ1-1; D: TRBD1; V: TRBV30; size: .; DNA: TGTGCCTGGGACCGGACAGGGATGTATGAGGCTTTCTTT; CDR3: CAWDRTGMYEAFF
J: TRBJ1-2; D: .; V: TRBV7-2; size: .; DNA: TGTGCCAGCAGCCCAGTACAGGGTGACTATGGCTACACCTTC; CDR3: CASSPVQGDYGYTF
J: TRBJ2-1; D: .; V: TRBV6-4; size: .; DNA: TGTGCCAGCAGTCCCACTTCCAACTACAATGAGCAGTTCTTC; CDR3: CASSPTSNYNEQFF
J: TRBJ2-5; D: TRBD1; V: TRBV19; size: .; DNA: TGTGCCAGTAGTATGATCAGGGGGCCCCAAGAGACCCAGTACTTC; CDR3: CASSMIRGPQETQYF
J: TRBJ1-2; D: .; V: TRBV19; size: few; DNA: TGTGCCAGTAGTATAGTACGGGTATCCCATGGCTACACCTTC; CDR3: CASSIVRVSHGYTF
J: TRBJ1-1; D: .; V: TRBV7-2; size: few; DNA: TGTGCCAGCTCTTCACCTCCGGGGGGGCGAATGAACACTGAAGCTTTCTTT; CDR3: CASSSPPGGRMNTEAFF
J: TRBJ2-3; D: TRBD2; V: TRBV7-3; size: .; DNA: TGTGCCAGCAGCCTTGGACTAGCGGGAGATACGCAGTATTTT; CDR3: CASSLGLAGDTQYF
J: TRBJ2-7; D: .; V: TRBV4-2; size: .; DNA: TGTGCCAGCAGCCAAGATTTAGCTCGCGAGCAGTACTTC; CDR3: CASSQDLAREQYF
J: TRBJ1-6; D: .; V: TRBV12-5; size: .; DNA: TGTGCTAGTGGTTTGGGAGAACTCAATTCACCCCTCCACTTT; CDR3: CASGLGELNSPLHF
J: TRBJ2-2; D: TRBD1; V: TRBV19; size: .; DNA: TGTGCCACGAGGGACAGGCCTACCGGGGAGCTGTTTTTT; CDR3: CATRDRPTGELFF
J: TRBJ1-2; D: .; V: TRBV9; size: once; DNA: TGTGCCAGCAGCGCCCCACCAGCAGGGGTTGGCTACACCTTC; CDR3: CASSAPPAGVGYTF
J: TRBJ2-7; D: .; V: TRBV21-1; size: .; DNA: TGTGCCAGCAGCAAAGTAATCGACGAGCAGTACTTC; CDR3: CASSKVIDEQYF
J: TRBJ2-3; D: TRBD2; V: TRBV24-1; size: .; DNA: TGTGCCACCTTTGGGAGGGCCTTGGGAGATACGCAGTATTTT; CDR3: CATFGRALGDTQYF
J: TRBJ1-2; D: .; V: TRBV20-1; size: .; DNA: TGCAGTGCTAGTGGGGGGGACTATGGCTACACCTTC; CDR3: CSASGGDYGYTF
J: TRBJ2-3; D: TRBD2; V: TRBV7-9; size: .; DNA: TGTGCCAGCAGCCCATCGGCTAGCGGGGACACAGATACGCAGTATTTT; CDR3: CASSPSASGDTDTQYF
J: TRBJ2-7; D: TRBD1; V: TRBV29-1; size: .; DNA: TGCAGCGTGAAGACAGGGGCCGAGCAGTACTTC; CDR3: CSVKTGAEQYF
J: TRBJ2-1; D: TRBD2; V: TRBV5-6; size: .; DNA: TGTGCCAGCAGCATAAAGCGGGAGGCCCGATACAATGAGCAGTTCTTC; CDR3: CASSIKREARYNEQFF
J: TRBJ1-1; D: TRBD1; V: TRBV6-5; size: .; DNA: TGTGCCAGCAGTACAGGGGGAGGATTCACTGAAGCTTTCTTT; CDR3: CASSTGGGFTEAFF
J: TRBJ1-2; D: .; V: TRBV4-1; size: .; DNA: TGCGCCAGCACCCACTCGGGGGGGAACTATGGCTACACCTTC; CDR3: CASTHSGGNYGYTF
J: TRBJ2-7; D: TRBD2; V: TRBV5-3; size: .; DNA: TGTGCCCCTACCCCCGGTCTAGCGGGAGGAACCAGCTCCTACGAGCAGTACTTC; CDR3: CAPTPGLAGGTSSYEQYF
J: TRBJ2-3; D: .; V: TRBV15; size: once; DNA: TGTGCCACCAGCGGTAGCGACTACTATAGCACAGATACGCAGTATTTT; CDR3: CATSGSDYYSTDTQYF
J: TRBJ1-2; D: TRBD1; V: TRBV20-1; size: few; DNA: TGCAAAGGGGTCGGAACAGGGGGGGACACCTTC; CDR3: CKGVGTGGDTF
J: TRBJ2-1; D: .; V: TRBV19; size: .; DNA: TGTGCCAGTAGGGGCTTAGATGAGGAGCAGTTCTTC; CDR3: CASRGLDEEQFF
J: TRBJ2-5; D: TRBD2; V: TRBV10-3; size: .; DNA: TGTGCCATCAAAGGGGAAACACTAGCGGGAGAGACCCAGTACTTC; CDR3: CAIKGETLAGETQYF
J: TRBJ2-2; D: TRBD1; V: TRBV4-1; size: few; DNA: TGCGCCAGCAGCCAAATGGGACAGGGGTCGATCGGGGAGCTGTTTTTT; CDR3: CASSQMGQGSIGELFF